These T cell receptor beta chains were read from a single sample in a study of T cells after yellow fever vaccination. TCRdb itself ran the 5' RACE reads through MiXCR, one entry per CDR3 protein. The data hold approximately 300,000 distinct CDR3 sequences, with approximately 11% observed a single time. The sample here was CD4+ T cells sorted from PBMCs, taken 45 days after the yellow fever booster vaccination. The receptors here all came from a young man who received the YFV17D yellow fever vaccine. CDR3s include the opening cysteine and the closing phenylalanine or tryptophan. The D gene is left open where the match is weak. Not all rows give a size; the values are once, few, many and, for expanded clones, a class.

15,TRBJ2-3,few,TRBV18,NA,CASSPGQPRTDTQYF,TGTGCCAGCTCACCAGGACAGCCCCGCACAGATACGCAGTATTTT
13,TRBJ1-2,few,TRBV28,NA,CASSSDSNYGYTF,TGTGCCAGCAGTTCGGACAGTAACTATGGCTACACCTTC
13,TRBJ2-7,few,TRBV7-9,TRBD2,CASRSSGGYEQYF,TGTGCCAGCAGGAGTAGCGGGGGCTACGAGCAGTACTTC
13,TRBJ1-1,NA,TRBV28,NA,CASSLGSGAEAFF,TGTGCCAGCAGCCTCGGGTCGGGTGCTGAAGCTTTCTTT
16,TRBJ2-4,few,TRBV18,NA,CASSPPSQSKANIQYF,TGTGCCAGCTCACCACCCAGTCAGTCCAAGGCAAACATTCAGTACTTC
13,TRBJ2-7,NA,TRBV18,NA,CASSPQRGNEQYF,TGTGCCAGCTCACCCCAGAGAGGAAACGAGCAGTACTTC
15,TRBJ2-5,few,TRBV7-7,NA,CASSLAELAQETQYF,TGTGCTAGCAGCTTAGCCGAGCTAGCTCAAGAGACCCAGTACTTC
10,TRBJ1-1,few,TRBV30,NA,CAWVDRKAFF,TGTGCCTGGGTTGACAGAAAAGCTTTCTTT
14,TRBJ2-5,NA,TRBV20-1,TRBD2,CSARTSGGAETQYF,TGCAGTGCAAGGACTAGCGGGGGGGCCGAGACCCAGTACTTC
15,TRBJ2-1,NA,TRBV5-1,TRBD1,CASSSGTGPLHEQFF,TGCGCCAGCAGCTCCGGGACAGGGCCCCTCCATGAGCAGTTCTTC
17,TRBJ2-2,NA,TRBV7-9,TRBD2,CASSQTASGGTTGELFF,TGTGCCAGCAGCCAAACGGCTAGCGGGGGGACCACCGGGGAGCTGTTTTTT
18,TRBJ2-3,NA,TRBV18,TRBD1,CASSPSYPGQGAGDTQYF,TGTGCCAGCTCACCTTCTTATCCGGGACAGGGGGCTGGAGATACGCAGTATTTT
11,TRBJ2-5,few,TRBV20-1,NA,CSAMGPEAQYF,TGCAGTGCTATGGGGCCTGAGGCCCAGTACTTC
13,TRBJ2-1,few,TRBV5-1,NA,CASSSGRYNEQFF,TGCGCCAGCAGCTCTGGTCGGTACAATGAGCAGTTCTTC
16,TRBJ2-1,few,TRBV7-2,NA,CASSLVVGTTYNEQFF,TGTGCCAGCAGCTTAGTAGTGGGGACAACCTACAATGAGCAGTTCTTC
13,TRBJ2-2,many,TRBV5-1,NA,CASTPEDTGELFF,TGCGCCAGTACCCCCGAGGACACCGGGGAGCTGTTTTTT
14,TRBJ1-5,NA,TRBV18,TRBD1,CASSGPGQGPSFNF,TGTGCCAGCTCAGGCCCGGGACAGGGCCCATCGTTCAATTTT
13,TRBJ1-1,many,TRBV16,NA,CASSQTLNTEAFF,TGTGCCAGCAGCCAAACCTTGAACACTGAAGCTTTCTTT
13,TRBJ2-5,NA,TRBV19,NA,CASNEGPQETQYF,TGTGCCAGTAATGAGGGGCCGCAAGAGACCCAGTACTTC
14,TRBJ1-2,few,TRBV12-3/TRBV12-4,NA,CASSPRDGDYGYTF,TGTGCCAGCTCGCCCCGCGACGGCGACTATGGCTACACCTTC
15,TRBJ1-4,NA,TRBV12-3/TRBV12-4,NA,CASSFYWGRNEKLFF,TGTGCCAGCAGTTTTTATTGGGGACGGAATGAAAAACTGTTTTTT
14,TRBJ2-4,NA,TRBV7-3,NA,CASSLGGLKNIQYF,TGTGCCAGCAGCTTGGGGGGCCTCAAAAACATTCAGTACTTC
18,TRBJ2-2,few,TRBV11-3,NA,CASSLAHGGSLITGELFF,TGTGCCAGCAGCTTAGCCCATGGGGGTAGCCTGATCACCGGGGAGCTGTTTTTT
13,TRBJ2-2,NA,TRBV10-3,NA,CAISVRGAGELFF,TGTGCCATCAGTGTCCGCGGGGCCGGGGAGCTGTTTTTT
15,TRBJ2-1,NA,TRBV7-2,NA,CASSLGTDSYNEQFF,TGTGCCAGCAGCTTAGGGACCGACTCCTACAATGAGCAGTTCTTC
17,TRBJ1-1,few,TRBV18,NA,CASSPWVPAGMNTEAFF,TGTGCCAGCTCACCCTGGGTACCAGCAGGGATGAACACTGAAGCTTTCTTT
16,TRBJ2-3,NA,TRBV20-1,TRBD2,CSASGGGASSTDTQYF,TGCAGTGCTAGCGGGGGGGGAGCATCTAGCACAGATACGCAGTATTTT
12,TRBJ2-3,many,TRBV28,NA,CASSLYRREVYF,TGTGCCAGCAGTTTGTACCGCCGAGAAGTGTATTTT
14,TRBJ2-1,few,TRBV7-3,TRBD1,CASSPRDSSDEQFF,TGTGCCAGCAGCCCCCGGGACAGCTCCGACGAGCAGTTCTTC
13,TRBJ2-5,NA,TRBV7-2,NA,CASSTSSFETQYF,TGTGCCAGCAGCACGTCCAGCTTTGAGACCCAGTACTTC
13,TRBJ2-5,few,TRBV19,TRBD1,CATSGTDKETQYF,TGTGCCACTTCCGGGACAGATAAAGAGACCCAGTACTTC
13,TRBJ1-5,many,TRBV12-3/TRBV12-4,NA,CASSRLSNQPQHF,TGTGCCAGCAGTCGACTTAGCAATCAGCCCCAGCATTTT
13,TRBJ1-2,NA,TRBV7-2,NA,CASSLIGGEGYTF,TGTGCCAGCAGCTTAATAGGGGGAGAAGGCTACACCTTC
14,TRBJ2-3,NA,TRBV7-9,NA,CASSDPGNPDTQYF,TGTGCCAGCAGCGATCCCGGGAATCCAGATACGCAGTATTTT
17,TRBJ1-5,NA,TRBV4-2,TRBD1,CASSPYPKGAINQPQHF,TGTGCCAGCAGCCCTTACCCCAAGGGGGCCATCAATCAGCCCCAGCATTTT
13,TRBJ1-4,NA,TRBV7-7,NA,CASSLYQNEKLFF,TGTGCCAGCAGCTTATACCAGAATGAAAAACTGTTTTTT
14,TRBJ2-6,many,TRBV20-1,NA,CSARVEAGANVLTF,TGCAGTGCTAGAGTGGAGGCTGGGGCCAACGTCCTGACTTTC
17,TRBJ2-3,NA,TRBV5-4,NA,CASSPGTGNSVTDTQYF,TGTGCCAGCAGCCCAGGAACAGGGAATTCGGTGACAGATACGCAGTATTTT
13,TRBJ1-1,NA,TRBV29-1,NA,CSVAQGWNTEAFF,TGCAGCGTTGCCCAGGGGTGGAACACTGAAGCTTTCTTT
13,TRBJ1-1,few,TRBV19,NA,CASRQLLRTEAFF,TGTGCCAGTAGACAGCTCCTTCGCACTGAAGCTTTCTTT
15,TRBJ2-5,NA,TRBV4-2,TRBD2,CASSQETSGTETQYF,TGTGCCAGCAGCCAAGAAACTAGCGGGACAGAGACCCAGTACTTC